This T cell receptor (beta chain) was identified in a study of cytomegalovirus exposure and HLA in healthy donors. Study information: A prior analysis found 117 million unique TCR beta sequences from 150 million to 200 million T cells. General study findings and limits: Generally TCR sequences proved uncommon, though certain public TCRs appeared in numerous donors.

With 60 Vbeta and 13 Jbeta primers, the PCR was carried out. Method: immunoSEQ multiplex PCR; TCRdb's copy keeps in-frame clones and lacks some. Of 100,000 to 150,000 clones in the sample, 8.5% to 10% were seen once. This clone was counted between two and nine times. Its specificity is not known. With 0 bases removed from V and 5 bases from J, the gap between germline ends came to 11 bases. The germline gives CDR1 MNHEY, CDR2 SVGAGI. This CDR3 contains 14 residues. This chain uses TRBV6-5 with TRBJ2-7; D unclear. The clonotype was recovered from a middle-aged man in good health and CMV-seronegative. The specimen was PBMCs. In DNA, the CDR3 is TGTGCCAGCAGTTACTCGTTCCAAGCCCACGAGCAGTACTTC. Translating it yields CASSYSFQAHEQYF.